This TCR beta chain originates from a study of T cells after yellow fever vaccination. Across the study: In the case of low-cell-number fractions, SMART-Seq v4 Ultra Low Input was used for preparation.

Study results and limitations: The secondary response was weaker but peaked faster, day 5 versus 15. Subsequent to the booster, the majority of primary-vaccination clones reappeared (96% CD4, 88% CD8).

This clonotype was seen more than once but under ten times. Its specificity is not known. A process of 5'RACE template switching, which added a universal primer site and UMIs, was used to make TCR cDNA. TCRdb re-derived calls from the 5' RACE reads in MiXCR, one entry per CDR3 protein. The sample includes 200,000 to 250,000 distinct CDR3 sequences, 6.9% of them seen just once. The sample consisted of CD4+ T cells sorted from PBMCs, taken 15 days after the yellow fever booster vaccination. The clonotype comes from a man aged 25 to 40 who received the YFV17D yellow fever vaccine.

The chain's CDR3 is CASSPQMGRAKETQYF. The CDR3 DNA reads TGTGCCAGCAGCCCACAAATGGGGAGGGCCAAGGAGACCCAGTACTTC. This sequence joins TRBV7-6 and TRBJ2-5; 7 nucleotides line up with TRBD2. Germline V gene lookup returns CDR1 SGHVS and CDR2 FNYEAQ. The CDR3 contains 16 residues. V shed 5 bases, J shed 5 bases, and the junction held 14 bases outside the gene matches.